A selection of T cell receptor beta chains follows, all from one sample in a study of T cells expressing NK-cell markers. From its re-call of the 5' RACE reads, TCRdb lists each CDR3 protein once, without DNA. Its listing shows 200,000 to 300,000 distinct CDR3 sequences. The sample was blood T cells: a sorted CD56 or NKG2C T cell subset, CD4+ or CD8+ T cells, or bulk PBMC T cells (not recorded which). Receptor source: a man aged 18 to 29 in good health. Both conserved end residues are part of each CDR3. The order of the fields is J gene, V gene, CDR3 protein.

j_gene: TRBJ2-1
v_gene: TRBV24-1
CDR3aa: CATMAESSYNEQFF

j_gene: TRBJ1-1
v_gene: TRBV18
CDR3aa: CASSPLTHEVEAFF

j_gene: TRBJ2-1
v_gene: TRBV10-3
CDR3aa: CAISETVNLGGDNEQFF

j_gene: TRBJ1-4
v_gene: TRBV12-3/TRBV12-4
CDR3aa: CASSFERGVEKLFF

j_gene: TRBJ2-3
v_gene: TRBV5-1
CDR3aa: CASSLATASGNSDTQYF

j_gene: TRBJ2-5
v_gene: TRBV5-4
CDR3aa: CASSLAPTPGRETQYF

j_gene: TRBJ2-5
v_gene: TRBV27
CDR3aa: CASSLSRVETQYF

j_gene: TRBJ2-2
v_gene: TRBV5-1
CDR3aa: CASSLGPLTAGELFF

j_gene: TRBJ2-5
v_gene: TRBV29-1
CDR3aa: CSLIPRMLETQYF

j_gene: TRBJ2-5
v_gene: TRBV2
CDR3aa: CARATGNQETQYF

j_gene: TRBJ2-1
v_gene: TRBV10-3
CDR3aa: CAISRDRNYNEQFF

j_gene: TRBJ2-7
v_gene: TRBV6-5
CDR3aa: CASSYHLRVSGTSYEQYF

j_gene: TRBJ1-1
v_gene: TRBV29-1
CDR3aa: CSVAGSAHMNTEAFF

j_gene: TRBJ1-1
v_gene: TRBV25-1
CDR3aa: CASSGSVRVAFF

j_gene: TRBJ1-1
v_gene: TRBV20-1
CDR3aa: CSASDRGDTEAFF

j_gene: TRBJ2-1
v_gene: TRBV20-1
CDR3aa: CSARAGLAGHGSYNEQFF

j_gene: TRBJ1-6
v_gene: TRBV14
CDR3aa: CASSQRGGSQISPLHF

j_gene: TRBJ2-1
v_gene: TRBV29-1
CDR3aa: CSAQAGIYNEQFF

j_gene: TRBJ1-5
v_gene: TRBV29-1
CDR3aa: CSAATGGHGQPQHF

j_gene: TRBJ2-5
v_gene: TRBV24-1
CDR3aa: CATSDSGQGARETQYF

j_gene: TRBJ1-3
v_gene: TRBV28
CDR3aa: CASSSQGSSGNTIYF

j_gene: TRBJ2-1
v_gene: TRBV11-2
CDR3aa: CASSLRGTTSGRGNEQFF

j_gene: TRBJ2-4
v_gene: TRBV5-6
CDR3aa: CASSLSSELDLHIQYF

j_gene: TRBJ2-7
v_gene: TRBV5-1
CDR3aa: CASSLRGGSTYEQYF

j_gene: TRBJ2-7
v_gene: TRBV7-2
CDR3aa: CASSFRGGGYEQYF

j_gene: TRBJ2-5
v_gene: TRBV6-5
CDR3aa: CASSYPLGTSGETQYF

j_gene: TRBJ2-1
v_gene: TRBV7-2
CDR3aa: CASSLKIRQSSYNEQFF

j_gene: TRBJ1-2
v_gene: TRBV7-9
CDR3aa: CASSLAGAAYGYTF

j_gene: TRBJ2-7
v_gene: TRBV4-3
CDR3aa: CASSQVGRDEQYF

j_gene: TRBJ2-1
v_gene: TRBV20-1
CDR3aa: CSALVRGDYNEQFF

j_gene: TRBJ2-7
v_gene: TRBV27
CDR3aa: CASPAEYYEQYF

j_gene: TRBJ2-7
v_gene: TRBV27
CDR3aa: CASSLTPTSAGSYEQYF

j_gene: TRBJ2-3
v_gene: TRBV18
CDR3aa: CASSPTSLGTPTDTQYF

j_gene: TRBJ2-5
v_gene: TRBV20-1
CDR3aa: CSARADRDQETQYF

j_gene: TRBJ2-2
v_gene: TRBV19
CDR3aa: CASSDRGIGELFF

j_gene: TRBJ2-1
v_gene: TRBV12-3/TRBV12-4
CDR3aa: CASRTLPGKEFF

j_gene: TRBJ1-5
v_gene: TRBV20-1
CDR3aa: CSASNPRQRSQPQHF

j_gene: TRBJ2-7
v_gene: TRBV27
CDR3aa: CASSRTDSYEQYF

j_gene: TRBJ2-5
v_gene: TRBV18
CDR3aa: CASSPESGFQETQYF

j_gene: TRBJ2-1
v_gene: TRBV5-4
CDR3aa: CASSPGTSDEQFF